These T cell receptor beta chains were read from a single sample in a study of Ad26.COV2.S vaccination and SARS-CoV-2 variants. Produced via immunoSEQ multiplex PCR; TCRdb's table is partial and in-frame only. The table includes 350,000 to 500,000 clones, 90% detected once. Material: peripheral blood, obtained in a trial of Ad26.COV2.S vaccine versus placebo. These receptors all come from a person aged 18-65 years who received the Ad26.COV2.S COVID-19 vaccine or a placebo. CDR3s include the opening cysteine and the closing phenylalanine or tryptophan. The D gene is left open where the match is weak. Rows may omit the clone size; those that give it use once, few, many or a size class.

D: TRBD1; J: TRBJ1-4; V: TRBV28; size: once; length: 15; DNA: TGTGCCAGCACCCATTCTGGACAGGGCGGAGAAAAACTGTTTTTT; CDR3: CASTHSGQGGEKLFF
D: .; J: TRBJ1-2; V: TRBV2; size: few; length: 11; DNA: TGTGCCAGACATTCAGGGAATGGCTACACCTTC; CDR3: CARHSGNGYTF
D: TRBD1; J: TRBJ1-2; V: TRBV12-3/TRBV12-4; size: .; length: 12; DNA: TGTGCCAGCAGTTTCACAGGGGATGGCTACACCTTC; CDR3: CASSFTGDGYTF
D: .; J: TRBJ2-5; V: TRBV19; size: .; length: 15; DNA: TGTGCCAGTAGTCCTTCCTCTAGTGGCGTTGAGACCCAGTACTTC; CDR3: CASSPSSSGVETQYF
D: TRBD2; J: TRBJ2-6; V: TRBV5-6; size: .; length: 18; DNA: TGTGCCAGCAGCTTGGGACTAGCGGATCCCTCTGGGGCCAACGTCCTGACTTTC; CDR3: CASSLGLADPSGANVLTF
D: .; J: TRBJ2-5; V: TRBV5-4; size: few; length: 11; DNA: TGTGCCGATGGTATAGGGGAGACCCAGTACTTC; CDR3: CADGIGETQYF
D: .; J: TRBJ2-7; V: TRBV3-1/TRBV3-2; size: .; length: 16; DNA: TGTGCCAGCAGCCCCCTAGGGGGAGGGGGATCCTACGAGCAGTACTTC; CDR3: CASSPLGGGGSYEQYF
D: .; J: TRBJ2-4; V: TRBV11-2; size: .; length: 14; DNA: TGTGCCAGCCGTGCTCGGCCAGCGGGAAACATTCAGTACTTC; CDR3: CASRARPAGNIQYF
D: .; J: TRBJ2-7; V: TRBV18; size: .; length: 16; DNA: TGTGCCAGCTCAAGAGAACCGACGAAAAACTTTTACGAGCAGTACTTC; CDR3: CASSREPTKNFYEQYF
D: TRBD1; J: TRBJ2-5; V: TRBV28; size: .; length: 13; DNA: TGTGCCAGCAGTGACAGGGGTCTAGAGACCCAGTACTTC; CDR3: CASSDRGLETQYF
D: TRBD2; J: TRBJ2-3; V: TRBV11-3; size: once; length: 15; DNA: TGTGCCAGCAGCCGGACTAGCGGGATTGGGGATACGCAGTATTTT; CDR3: CASSRTSGIGDTQYF
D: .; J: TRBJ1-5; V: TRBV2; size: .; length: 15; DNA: TGTGCCAGCAGTGAGGGGCAAAATAGCAATCAGCCCCAGCATTTT; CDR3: CASSEGQNSNQPQHF
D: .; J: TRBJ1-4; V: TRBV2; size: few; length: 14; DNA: TGTGCCAGCAGTGATGCGGAACTTAATGAAAAACTGTTTTTT; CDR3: CASSDAELNEKLFF
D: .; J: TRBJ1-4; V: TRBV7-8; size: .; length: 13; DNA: TGTGCCAGCAGCCAAGGCTCAGTAGAAAAACTGTTTTTT; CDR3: CASSQGSVEKLFF
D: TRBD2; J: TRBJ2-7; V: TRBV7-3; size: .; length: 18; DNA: TGTGCCAGCAGCTTCCTTACACCGACTAGCGGGATATACTACGAGCAGTACTTC; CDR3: CASSFLTPTSGIYYEQYF
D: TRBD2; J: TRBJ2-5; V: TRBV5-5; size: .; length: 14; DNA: TGTGCCAGCAGCCCACTAGCGGGGGAAGAGACCCAGTACTTC; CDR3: CASSPLAGEETQYF
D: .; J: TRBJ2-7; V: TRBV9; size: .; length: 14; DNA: TGTGCCAGCAGCGGGGACACGAACTCCTACGAGCAGTACTTC; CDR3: CASSGDTNSYEQYF
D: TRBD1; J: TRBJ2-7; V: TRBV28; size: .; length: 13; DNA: TGTGCCAGCAGGGACAGGGGACGTTACGAGCAGTACTTC; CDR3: CASRDRGRYEQYF
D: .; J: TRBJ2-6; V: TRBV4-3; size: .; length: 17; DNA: TGCGCCAGCAGCCAAGATACAGGAATCTCTGGGGCCAACGTCCTGACTTTC; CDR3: CASSQDTGISGANVLTF
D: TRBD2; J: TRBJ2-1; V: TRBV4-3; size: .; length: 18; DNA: TGCACCAGCAGCCTGAGGACTAGCGGGGTGAGCTCCTACAATGAGCAGTTCTTC; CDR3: CTSSLRTSGVSSYNEQFF
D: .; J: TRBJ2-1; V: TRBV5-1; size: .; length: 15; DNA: TGCGCCAGCAGCTTGGGACCTTGGACAAACAATGAGCAGTTCTTC; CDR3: CASSLGPWTNNEQFF
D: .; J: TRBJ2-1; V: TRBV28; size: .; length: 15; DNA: TGTGCCAGCCGGGGCGGGGCAAGCTCCTACAATGAGCAGTTCTTC; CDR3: CASRGGASSYNEQFF
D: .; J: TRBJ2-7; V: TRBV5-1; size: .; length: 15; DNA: TGCGCCAGCAGCTTGGTGGCAGGTGGGACCTACGAGCAGTACTTC; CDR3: CASSLVAGGTYEQYF
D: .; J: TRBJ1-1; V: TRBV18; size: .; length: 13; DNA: TGTGCCAGCTCACGAGGGCCTGGCACTGAAGCTTTCTTT; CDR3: CASSRGPGTEAFF
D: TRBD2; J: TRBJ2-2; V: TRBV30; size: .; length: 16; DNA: TGTGCCTGGAATCTGGGGCTAGCGGGAGTTCCCGGGGAGCTGTTTTTT; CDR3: CAWNLGLAGVPGELFF
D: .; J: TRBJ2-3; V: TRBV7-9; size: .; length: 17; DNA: TGTGCCAGCAGCTTAGGGCCCAGGAGGCATGGGACAGATACGCAGTATTTT; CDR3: CASSLGPRRHGTDTQYF
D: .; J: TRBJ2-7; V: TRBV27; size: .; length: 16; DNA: TGTGCCAGTAGTTTTTCGGACCCCTCGGCTCCTTACGAGCAGTACTTC; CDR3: CASSFSDPSAPYEQYF
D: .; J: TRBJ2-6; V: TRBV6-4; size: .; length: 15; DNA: TGTGCCAGCAGTGAACAGCCCTCTGGGGCCAACGTCCTGACTTTC; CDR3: CASSEQPSGANVLTF
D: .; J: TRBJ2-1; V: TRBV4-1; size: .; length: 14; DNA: TGCGCCAGCAGCCGTGGAGGAGAGTGGGGTGAGCAGTTCTTC; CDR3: CASSRGGEWGEQFF
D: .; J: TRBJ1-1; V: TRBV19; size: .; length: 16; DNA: TGTGCCAGTAGTATCCGGACAGTTACCGTTGTTCTCGAAGCTTTCTTT; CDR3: CASSIRTVTVVLEAFF
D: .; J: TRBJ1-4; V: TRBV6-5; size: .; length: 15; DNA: TGTGCCAGCAGTCCTCCCCCCAGGGCTAATGAAAAACTGTTTTTT; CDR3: CASSPPPRANEKLFF
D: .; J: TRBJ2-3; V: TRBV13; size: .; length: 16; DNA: TGTGCCAGCAGCTCAAGCACTGCGTACAGCTCAGATACGCAGTATTTT; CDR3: CASSSSTAYSSDTQYF
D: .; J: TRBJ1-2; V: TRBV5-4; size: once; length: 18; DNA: TGTGCCAGCAGCTTGGCCGGGCGAACTACCCCGGATTTCTATGGCTACACCTTC; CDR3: CASSLAGRTTPDFYGYTF
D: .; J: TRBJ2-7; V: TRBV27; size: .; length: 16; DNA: TGTGCCAGCAGTGCCCAGCGACAAGTGGCCAGCTACGAGCAGTACTTC; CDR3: CASSAQRQVASYEQYF
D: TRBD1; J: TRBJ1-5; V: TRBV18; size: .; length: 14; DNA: TGTGCCAGCTCACCAGACAGGGGCGGACAGCCCCAGCATTTT; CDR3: CASSPDRGGQPQHF
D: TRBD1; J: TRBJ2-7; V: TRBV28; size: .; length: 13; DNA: TGTGCCAGCAGTTTGTTAACAGGGGTCGAGCAGTACTTC; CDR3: CASSLLTGVEQYF
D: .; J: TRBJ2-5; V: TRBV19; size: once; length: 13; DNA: TGTGCCAGTAGTATGCGCAAGCAAGAGACCCAGTACTTC; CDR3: CASSMRKQETQYF
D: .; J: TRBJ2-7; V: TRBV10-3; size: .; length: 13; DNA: TGTGCCATCAGTGCGGGGACCGCCTACGAGCAGTACTTC; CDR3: CAISAGTAYEQYF
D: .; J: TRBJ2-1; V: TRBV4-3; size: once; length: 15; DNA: TGCGCCAGCAGCCAAGATCCGGCTAGCAGGAATGAGCAGTTCTTC; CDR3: CASSQDPASRNEQFF
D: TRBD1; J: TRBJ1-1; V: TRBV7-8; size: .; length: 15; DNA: TGTGCCAGCAACCCACAGGGGGCTCGAGACACTGAAGCTTTCTTT; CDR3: CASNPQGARDTEAFF
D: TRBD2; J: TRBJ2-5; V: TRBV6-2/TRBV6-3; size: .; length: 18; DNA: TGTGCCAGCAGTTACTCGGGACTAGCGGGACCCTCCCAAGAGACCCAGTACTTC; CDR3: CASSYSGLAGPSQETQYF
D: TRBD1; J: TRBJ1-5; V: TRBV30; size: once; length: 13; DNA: TGTGCCTGGAGCCCCAGGGGGAATCAGCCCCAGCATTTT; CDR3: CAWSPRGNQPQHF
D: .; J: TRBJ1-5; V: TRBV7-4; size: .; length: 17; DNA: TGTGCCAGCAGCTTAGCCGGGCAGGAAGATAGCAATCAGCCCCAGCATTTT; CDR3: CASSLAGQEDSNQPQHF
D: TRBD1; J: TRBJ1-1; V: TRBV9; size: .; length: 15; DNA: TGTGCCAGCAGCTTCCGGGACAGGGGGCACACTGAAGCTTTCTTT; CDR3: CASSFRDRGHTEAFF
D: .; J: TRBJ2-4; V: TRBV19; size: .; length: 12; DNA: TGTGCCAGTAGTATAAGCAAAAACATTCAGTACTTC; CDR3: CASSISKNIQYF
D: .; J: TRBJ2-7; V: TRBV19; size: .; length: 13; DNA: TGTGCCAGTAGTATAGGGGCAGCCTACGAGCAGTACTTC; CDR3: CASSIGAAYEQYF
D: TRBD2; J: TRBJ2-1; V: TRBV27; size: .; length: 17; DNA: TGTGCCAGCAGTTTAGGGACTAGCGGGAGGTCCAGGAATGAGCAGTTCTTC; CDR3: CASSLGTSGRSRNEQFF
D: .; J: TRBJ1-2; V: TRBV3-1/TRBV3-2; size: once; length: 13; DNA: TGTGCCAGCAGCCAAGATGGAGGATCTGGCTACACCTTC; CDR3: CASSQDGGSGYTF
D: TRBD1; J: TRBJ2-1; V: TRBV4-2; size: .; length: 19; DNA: TGTGCCAGCAGCCGTTCCTTGGGACAGGCAACTTCTTCCTACAATGAGCAGTTCTTC; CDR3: CASSRSLGQATSSYNEQFF
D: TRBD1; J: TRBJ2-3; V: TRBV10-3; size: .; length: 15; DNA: TGTGCCATCAGTCCGGGACAGAGGGACACAGATACGCAGTATTTT; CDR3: CAISPGQRDTDTQYF
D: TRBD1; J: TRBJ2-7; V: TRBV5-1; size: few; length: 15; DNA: TGCGCCAGCAGCGGGACCGGGACAGGGGCCTACGAGCAGTACTTC; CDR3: CASSGTGTGAYEQYF
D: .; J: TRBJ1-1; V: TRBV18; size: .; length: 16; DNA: TGTGCCAGCTCACCACTGGGTCCAGGGAGGAACACTGAAGCTTTCTTT; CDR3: CASSPLGPGRNTEAFF
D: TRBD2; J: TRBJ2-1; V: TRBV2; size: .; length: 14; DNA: TGTGCCAGCCTTGCGGGACTAGCGGCGAATGAGCAGTTCTTC; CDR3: CASLAGLAANEQFF
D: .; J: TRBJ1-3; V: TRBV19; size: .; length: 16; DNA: TGTGCCAGTAGTATGGTAAAGGTGTCGGCTGGAAACACCATATATTTT; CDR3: CASSMVKVSAGNTIYF